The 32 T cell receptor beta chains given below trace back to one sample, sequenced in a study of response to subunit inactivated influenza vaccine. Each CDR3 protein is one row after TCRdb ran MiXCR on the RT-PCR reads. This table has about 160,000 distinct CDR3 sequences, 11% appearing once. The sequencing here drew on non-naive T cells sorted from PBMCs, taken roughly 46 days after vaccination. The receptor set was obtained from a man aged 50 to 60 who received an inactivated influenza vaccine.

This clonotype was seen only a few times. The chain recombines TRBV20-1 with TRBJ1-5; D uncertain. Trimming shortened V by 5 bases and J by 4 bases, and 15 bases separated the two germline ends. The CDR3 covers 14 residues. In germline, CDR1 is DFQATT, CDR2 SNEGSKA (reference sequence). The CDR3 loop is CSALRSLGNQPQHF. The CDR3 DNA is TGCAGTGCTCTCCGGTCGCTGGGAAATCAGCCCCAGCATTTT.

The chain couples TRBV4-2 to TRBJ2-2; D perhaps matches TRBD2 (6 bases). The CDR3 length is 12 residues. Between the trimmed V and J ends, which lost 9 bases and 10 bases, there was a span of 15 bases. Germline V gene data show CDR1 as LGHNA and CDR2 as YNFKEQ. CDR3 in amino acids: CARGLGTPELFF. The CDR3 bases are TGTGCCAGGGGCCTCGGGACTCCGGAGCTGTTTTTT.

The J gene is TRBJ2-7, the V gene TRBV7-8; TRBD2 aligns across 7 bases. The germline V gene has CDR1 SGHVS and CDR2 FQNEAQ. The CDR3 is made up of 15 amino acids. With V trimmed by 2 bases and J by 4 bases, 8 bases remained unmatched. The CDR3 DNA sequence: TGTGCCAGCAGCTTAAGGGAGGGGTCCTTTTACGAGCAGTACTTC. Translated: CASSLREGSFYEQYF.

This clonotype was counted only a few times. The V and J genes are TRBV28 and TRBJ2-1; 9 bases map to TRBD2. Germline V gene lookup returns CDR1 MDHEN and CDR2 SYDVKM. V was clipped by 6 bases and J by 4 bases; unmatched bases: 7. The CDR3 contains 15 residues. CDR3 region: CASRKLAGNYNEQFF. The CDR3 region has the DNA TGTGCCAGCAGGAAACTAGCGGGCAATTACAATGAGCAGTTCTTC.

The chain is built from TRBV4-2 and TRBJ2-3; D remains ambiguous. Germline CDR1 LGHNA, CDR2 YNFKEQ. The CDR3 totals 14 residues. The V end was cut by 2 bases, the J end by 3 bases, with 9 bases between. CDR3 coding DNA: TGTGCCAGCAGCCAAAGTGCAGGAACAGATACGCAGTATTTT. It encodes CASSQSAGTDTQYF.

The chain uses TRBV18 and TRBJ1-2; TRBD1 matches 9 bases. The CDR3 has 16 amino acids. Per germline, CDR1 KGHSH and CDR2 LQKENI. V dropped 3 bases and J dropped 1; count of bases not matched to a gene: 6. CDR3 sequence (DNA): TGTGCCAGCTCACCCTCCATGACAGGGGGTAACTATGGCTACACCTTC. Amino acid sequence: CASSPSMTGGNYGYTF.

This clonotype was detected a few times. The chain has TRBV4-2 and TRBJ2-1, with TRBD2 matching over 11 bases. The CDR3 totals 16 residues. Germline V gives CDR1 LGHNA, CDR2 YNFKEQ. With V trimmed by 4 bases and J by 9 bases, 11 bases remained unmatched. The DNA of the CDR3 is TGTGCCAGCAGCCCGTCGTTACTAGCGGGAGTCGGTGAGCAGTTCTTC. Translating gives CASSPSLLAGVGEQFF.

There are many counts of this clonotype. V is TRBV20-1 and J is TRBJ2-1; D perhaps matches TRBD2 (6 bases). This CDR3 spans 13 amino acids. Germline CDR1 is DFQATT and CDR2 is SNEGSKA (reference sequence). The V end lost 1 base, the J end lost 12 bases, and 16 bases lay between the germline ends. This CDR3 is CSARGPRGDGQFF. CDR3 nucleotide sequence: TGCAGTGCTAGAGGGCCACGCGGGGACGGGCAGTTCTTC.

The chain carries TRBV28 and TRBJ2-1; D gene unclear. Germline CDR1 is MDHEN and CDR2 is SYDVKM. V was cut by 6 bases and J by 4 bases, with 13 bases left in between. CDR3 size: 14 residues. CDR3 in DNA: TGTGCCAGCAGCCGCCCCCTATGGTACAATGAGCAGTTCTTC. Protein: CASSRPLWYNEQFF.

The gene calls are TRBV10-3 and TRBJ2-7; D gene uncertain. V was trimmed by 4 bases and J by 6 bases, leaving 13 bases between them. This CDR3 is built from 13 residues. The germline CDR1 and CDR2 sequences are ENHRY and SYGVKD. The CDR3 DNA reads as TGTGCCATCAGTGTGCCAGGTCGGGCCGAGCAGTACTTC. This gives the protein CAISVPGRAEQYF.

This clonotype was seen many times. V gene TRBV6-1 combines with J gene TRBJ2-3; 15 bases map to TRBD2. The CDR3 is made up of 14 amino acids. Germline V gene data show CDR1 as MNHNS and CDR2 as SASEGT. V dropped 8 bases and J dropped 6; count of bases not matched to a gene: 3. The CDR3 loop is CASSGTSGRDTQYF. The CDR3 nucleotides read TGTGCCAGCTCCGGGACTAGCGGGAGGGATACGCAGTATTTT.

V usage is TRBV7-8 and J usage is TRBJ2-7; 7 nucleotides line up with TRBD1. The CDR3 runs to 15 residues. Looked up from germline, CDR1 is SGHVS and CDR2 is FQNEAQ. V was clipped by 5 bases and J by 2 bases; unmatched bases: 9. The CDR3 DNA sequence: TGTGCCAGCAGCCAGGGGACAGCTACTACCTACGAGCAGTACTTC. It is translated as CASSQGTATTYEQYF.

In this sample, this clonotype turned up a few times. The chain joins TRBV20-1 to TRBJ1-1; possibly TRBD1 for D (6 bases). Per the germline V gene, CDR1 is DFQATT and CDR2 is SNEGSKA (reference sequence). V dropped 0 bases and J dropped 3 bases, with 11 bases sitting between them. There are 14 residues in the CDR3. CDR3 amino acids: CSARDRGQYTEAFF. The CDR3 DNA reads TGCAGTGCTAGAGATCGGGGACAATACACTGAAGCTTTCTTT.

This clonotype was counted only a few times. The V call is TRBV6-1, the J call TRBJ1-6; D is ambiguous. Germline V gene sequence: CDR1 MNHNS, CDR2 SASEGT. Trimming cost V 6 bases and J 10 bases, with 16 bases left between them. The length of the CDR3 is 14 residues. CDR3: CASSRTSVGSPLHF. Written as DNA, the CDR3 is TGTGCCAGCAGCCGGACGTCGGTAGGGTCACCCCTCCACTTT.

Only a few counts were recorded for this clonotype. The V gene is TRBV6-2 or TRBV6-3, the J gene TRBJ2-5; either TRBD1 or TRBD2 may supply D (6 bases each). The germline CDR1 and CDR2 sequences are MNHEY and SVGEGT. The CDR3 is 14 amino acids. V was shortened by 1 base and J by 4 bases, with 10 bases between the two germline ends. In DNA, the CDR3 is TGTGCCAGCAGTTACTTTCGGGGGCGAGAGACCCAGTACTTC. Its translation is CASSYFRGRETQYF.

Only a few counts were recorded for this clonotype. As DNA, the CDR3 is TGCAGTACCTCGACCACCGACAGGGGGCGCTACACCTTC. Its protein product is CSTSTTDRGRYTF. The gene calls are TRBV20-1 and TRBJ1-2, with 10 bases identical to TRBD1. CDR3 size: 13 residues. V lost 8 bases to trimming and J lost 9 bases; unmatched junction nucleotides: 12. The germline CDR1 and CDR2 sequences are DFQATT and SNEGSKA (reference sequence).

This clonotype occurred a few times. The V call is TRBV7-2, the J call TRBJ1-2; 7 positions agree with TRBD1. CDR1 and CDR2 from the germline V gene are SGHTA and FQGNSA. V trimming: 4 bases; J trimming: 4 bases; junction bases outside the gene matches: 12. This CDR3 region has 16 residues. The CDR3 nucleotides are TGTGCCAGCAGCTCAGGGAACCGAGGGGGCGTCTATGGCTACACCTTC. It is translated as CASSSGNRGGVYGYTF.

CDR3: CASSPQGASYEQYF. The DNA for the CDR3 is TGTGCCAGCAGCCCCCAGGGGGCCAGCTACGAGCAGTACTTC. V and J are TRBV7-2 and TRBJ2-7, with 8 bases fitting TRBD1. The CDR3 consists of 14 residues. Trimming at V came to 5 bases and at J to 3 bases, leaving 6 bases not matched to a gene. The germline V gene has CDR1 SGHTA and CDR2 FQGNSA.

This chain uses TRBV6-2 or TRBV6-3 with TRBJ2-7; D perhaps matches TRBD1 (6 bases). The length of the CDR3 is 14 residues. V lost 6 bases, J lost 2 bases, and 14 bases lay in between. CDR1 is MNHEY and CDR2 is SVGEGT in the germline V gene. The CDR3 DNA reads TGTGCCAGCAGCCTCCGTGGGGGCACCTACGAGCAGTACTTC. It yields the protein CASSLRGGTYEQYF.

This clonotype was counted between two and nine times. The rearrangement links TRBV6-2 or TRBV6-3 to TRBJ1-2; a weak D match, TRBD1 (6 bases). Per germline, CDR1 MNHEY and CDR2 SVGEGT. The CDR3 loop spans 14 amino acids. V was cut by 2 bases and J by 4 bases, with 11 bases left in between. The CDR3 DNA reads TGTGCCAGCAGTTACGTCAGGGGAAGCTATGGCTACACCTTC. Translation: CASSYVRGSYGYTF.

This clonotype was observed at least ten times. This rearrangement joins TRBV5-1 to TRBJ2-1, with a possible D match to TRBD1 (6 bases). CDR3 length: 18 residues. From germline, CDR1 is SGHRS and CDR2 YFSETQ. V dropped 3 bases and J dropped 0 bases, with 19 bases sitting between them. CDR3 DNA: TGCGCCAGCAGCTCACGTCCCGGGACACAAAGCTCCTACAATGAGCAGTTCTTC. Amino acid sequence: CASSSRPGTQSSYNEQFF. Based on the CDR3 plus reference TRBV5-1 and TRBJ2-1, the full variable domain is KAGVTQTPRYLIKTRGQQVTLSCSPISGHRSVSWYQQTPGQGLQFLFEYFSETQRNKGNFPGRFSGRQFSNSRSEMNVSTLELGDSALYLCASSSRPGTQSSYNEQFFGPGTRLTVL.

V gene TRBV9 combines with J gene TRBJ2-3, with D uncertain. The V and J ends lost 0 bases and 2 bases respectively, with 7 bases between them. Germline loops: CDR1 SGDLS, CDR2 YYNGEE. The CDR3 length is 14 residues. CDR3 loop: CASSVAGLTDTQYF. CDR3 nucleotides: TGTGCCAGCAGCGTAGCTGGGCTCACAGATACGCAGTATTTT.

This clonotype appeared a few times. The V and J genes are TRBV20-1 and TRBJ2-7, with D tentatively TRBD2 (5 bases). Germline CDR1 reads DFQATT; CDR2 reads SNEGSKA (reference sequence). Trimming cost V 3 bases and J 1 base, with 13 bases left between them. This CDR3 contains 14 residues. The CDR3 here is CSARSLEGSYEQYF. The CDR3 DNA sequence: TGCAGTGCTAGGAGCCTCGAGGGATCCTACGAGCAGTACTTC.

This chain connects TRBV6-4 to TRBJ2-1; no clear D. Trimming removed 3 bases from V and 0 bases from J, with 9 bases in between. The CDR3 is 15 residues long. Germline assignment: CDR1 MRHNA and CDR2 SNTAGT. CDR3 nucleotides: TGTGCCAGCAGTGAGTATTCAAACTCCTACAATGAGCAGTTCTTC. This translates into CASSEYSNSYNEQFF.

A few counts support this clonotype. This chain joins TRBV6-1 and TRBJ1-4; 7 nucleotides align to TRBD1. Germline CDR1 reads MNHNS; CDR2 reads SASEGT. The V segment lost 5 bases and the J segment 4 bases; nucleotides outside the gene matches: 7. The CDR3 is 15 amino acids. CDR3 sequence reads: CASSKTGTVNEKLFF. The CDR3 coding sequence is TGTGCCAGCAGTAAAACCGGGACAGTTAATGAAAAACTGTTTTTT.

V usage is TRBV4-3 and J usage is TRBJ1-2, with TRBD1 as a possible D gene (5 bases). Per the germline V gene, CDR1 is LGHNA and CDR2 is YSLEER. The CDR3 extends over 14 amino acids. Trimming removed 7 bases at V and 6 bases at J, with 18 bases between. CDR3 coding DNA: TGCGCCAGCAAACTATCCGGGGACGTCGATGGCTACACCTTC. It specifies CASKLSGDVDGYTF.

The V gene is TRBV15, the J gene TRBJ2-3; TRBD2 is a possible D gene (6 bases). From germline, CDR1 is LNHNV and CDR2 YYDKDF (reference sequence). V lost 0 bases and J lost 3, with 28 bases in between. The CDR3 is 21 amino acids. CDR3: CATSRDRGGAQDWMVTDTQYF. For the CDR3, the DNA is TGTGCCACCAGCAGAGACCGAGGCGGGGCGCAGGATTGGATGGTGACAGATACGCAGTATTTT. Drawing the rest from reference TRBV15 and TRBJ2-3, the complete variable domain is DAMVIQNPRYQVTQFGKPVTLSCSQTLNHNVMYWYQQKSSQAPKLLFHYYDKDFNNEADTPDNFQSRRPNTSFCFLDIRSPGLGDTAMYLCATSRDRGGAQDWMVTDTQYFGPGTRLTVL.

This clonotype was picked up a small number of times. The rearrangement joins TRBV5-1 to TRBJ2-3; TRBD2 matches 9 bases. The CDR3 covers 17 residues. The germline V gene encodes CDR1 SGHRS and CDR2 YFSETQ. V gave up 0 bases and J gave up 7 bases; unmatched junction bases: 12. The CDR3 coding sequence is TGCGCCAGCAGCTTGGCCAAGACTAGCGGTCCCCACAATACGCAGTATTTT. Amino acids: CASSLAKTSGPHNTQYF.

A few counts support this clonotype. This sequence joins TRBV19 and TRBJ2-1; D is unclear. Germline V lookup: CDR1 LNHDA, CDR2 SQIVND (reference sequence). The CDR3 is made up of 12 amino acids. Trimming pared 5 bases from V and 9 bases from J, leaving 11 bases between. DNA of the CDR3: TGTGCCAGTAGTCTCCTGACGGGTGAGCAGTTCTTC. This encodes CASSLLTGEQFF. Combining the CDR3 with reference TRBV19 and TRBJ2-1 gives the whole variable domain DGGITQSPKYLFRKEGQNVTLSCEQNLNHDAMYWYRQDPGQGLRLIYYSQIVNDFQKGDIAEGYSVSREKKESFPLTVTSAQKNPTAFYLCASSLLTGEQFFGPGTRLTVL.

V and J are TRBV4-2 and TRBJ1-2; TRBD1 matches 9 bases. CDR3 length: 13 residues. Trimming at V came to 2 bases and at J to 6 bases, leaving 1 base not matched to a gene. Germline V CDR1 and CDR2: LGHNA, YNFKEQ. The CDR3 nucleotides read TGTGCCAGCAGCCAAACAGGGGGCGATGGCTACACCTTC. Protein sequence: CASSQTGGDGYTF.

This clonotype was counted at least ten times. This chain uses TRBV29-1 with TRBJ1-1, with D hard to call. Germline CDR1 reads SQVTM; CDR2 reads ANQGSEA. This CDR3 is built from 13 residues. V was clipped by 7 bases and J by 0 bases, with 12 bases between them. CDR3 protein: CSALRELNTEAFF. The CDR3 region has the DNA TGCAGCGCCCTTAGGGAATTGAACACTGAAGCTTTCTTT. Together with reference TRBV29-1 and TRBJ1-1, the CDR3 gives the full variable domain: SAVISQKPSRDICQRGTSLTIQCQVDSQVTMMFWYRQQPGQSLTLIATANQGSEATYESGFVIDKFPISRPNLTFSTLTVSNMSPEDSSIYLCSALRELNTEAFFGQGTRLTVV.

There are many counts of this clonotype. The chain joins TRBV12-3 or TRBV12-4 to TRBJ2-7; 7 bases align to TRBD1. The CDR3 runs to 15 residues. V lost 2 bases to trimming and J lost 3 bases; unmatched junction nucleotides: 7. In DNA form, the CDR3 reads TGTGCCAGCAGTTTAATGGGACAGTCCAACTACGAGCAGTACTTC. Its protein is CASSLMGQSNYEQYF.